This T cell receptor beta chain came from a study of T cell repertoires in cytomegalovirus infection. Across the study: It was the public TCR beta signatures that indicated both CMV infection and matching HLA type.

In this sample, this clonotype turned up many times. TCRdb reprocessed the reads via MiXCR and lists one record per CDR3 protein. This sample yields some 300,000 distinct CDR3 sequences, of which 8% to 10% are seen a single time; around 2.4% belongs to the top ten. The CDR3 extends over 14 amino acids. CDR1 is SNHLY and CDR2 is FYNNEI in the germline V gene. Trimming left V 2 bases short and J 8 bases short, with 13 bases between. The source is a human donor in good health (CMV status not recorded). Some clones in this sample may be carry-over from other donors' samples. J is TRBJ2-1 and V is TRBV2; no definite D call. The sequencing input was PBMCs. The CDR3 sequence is CASSEFSSDDEQFF. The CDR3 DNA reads TGTGCCAGCAGTGAATTTTCCAGCGACGATGAGCAGTTCTTC.